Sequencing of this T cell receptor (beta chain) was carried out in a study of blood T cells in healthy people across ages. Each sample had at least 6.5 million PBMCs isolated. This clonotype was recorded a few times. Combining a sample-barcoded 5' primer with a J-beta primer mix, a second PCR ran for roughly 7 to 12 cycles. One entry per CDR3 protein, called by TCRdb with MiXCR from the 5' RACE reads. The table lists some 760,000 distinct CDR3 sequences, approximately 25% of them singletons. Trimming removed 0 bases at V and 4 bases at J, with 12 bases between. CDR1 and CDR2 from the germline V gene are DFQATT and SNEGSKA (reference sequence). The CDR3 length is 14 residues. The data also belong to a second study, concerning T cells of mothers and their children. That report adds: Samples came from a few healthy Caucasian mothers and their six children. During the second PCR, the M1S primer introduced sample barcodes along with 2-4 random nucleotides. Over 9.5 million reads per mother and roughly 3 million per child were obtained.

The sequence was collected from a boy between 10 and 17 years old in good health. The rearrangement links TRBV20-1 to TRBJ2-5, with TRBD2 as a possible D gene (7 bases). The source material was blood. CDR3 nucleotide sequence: TGCAGTGCTAGAGATATGCGGGGGCTAGAGACCCAGTACTTC. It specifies CSARDMRGLETQYF.